The subject of this entry is one T cell receptor (beta chain). This sample stems from a study of Tregs in tolerant kidney transplant recipients. The CDR3 has 16 amino acids. Germline values: CDR1 MNHEY, CDR2 SMNVEV (reference sequence). The J segment lost 3 bases and the V segment lost 3 bases, leaving 8 bases of the junction unmatched. Assay used: immunoSEQ multiplex PCR; TCRdb lists only in-frame clones, some missing. Among some 71,000 clones listed, approximately 88% were seen once. This material consisted of CD4+ T cells from blood, taken before the transplant. The chain links TRBV27 to TRBJ2-7, with 10 bases matching TRBD1. The receptor's source is a human donor who received a combined kidney and bone marrow transplant. In nucleotides, the CDR3 is TGTGCCAGCAGTTTCCATCCGGGACAGGGGCTCTACGAGCAGTACTTC. This sequence encodes CASSFHPGQGLYEQYF.